The 5 T cell receptor beta chains below all came from one sample that was sequenced in a study of CD8+CD57+ T cells in acquired aplastic anemia. CDR3 and TCR beta VDJ profiling relied on genomic DNA as the template. Each CDR3 protein is one row after TCRdb ran MiXCR on the reads. The sample consists of around 430,000 distinct CDR3 sequences, around 32% of them appearing once. Flow cytometry had shown expanded CD8+CD57+ cells in the patients chosen for sequencing. The sample was sorted CD4+, CD8+, or CD8+CD57+ T cells (not recorded which) from PBMCs. Receptors originate from a human donor with aplastic anemia.

The DNA for the CDR3 is TGTGCCAGCAGTCCTCGGACAGGGGATACCTACGAGCAGTACTTC. Protein sequence: CASSPRTGDTYEQYF. The V call is TRBV27, the J call TRBJ2-7; 9 bases are shared with TRBD1. This CDR3 is 15 amino acids long. Per the germline V gene, CDR1 is MNHEY and CDR2 is SMNVEV (reference sequence). V gave up 5 bases and J gave up 2 bases; unmatched junction bases: 7.

The chain recombines TRBV29-1 with TRBJ2-3, with 9 bases fitting TRBD2. The CDR3 spans 16 residues. The V gene end was trimmed by 5 bases and the J gene end by 2 bases; junction bases not matched to a gene: 11. In germline, CDR1 is SQVTM, CDR2 ANQGSEA. CDR3 coding DNA: TGCAGCGTTCCGGAGGGAAGCGGGGGGTCCACAGATACGCAGTATTTT. Its protein product is CSVPEGSGGSTDTQYF.

The J gene is TRBJ1-3, the V gene TRBV7-2; weak D call: TRBD1 (6 bases). There are 15 residues in the CDR3. V gave up 2 bases and J gave up 2 bases, with 10 bases separating them. Germline CDR1 is SGHTA and CDR2 is FQGNSA. The CDR3 DNA is TGTGCCAGCAGCTTAACCGGGGGGCCTGGAAACACCATATATTTT. Protein: CASSLTGGPGNTIYF. Together with reference TRBV7-2 and TRBJ1-3, the CDR3 gives the full variable domain: GAGVSQSPSNKVTEKGKDVELRCDPISGHTALYWYRQSLGQGLEFLIYFQGNSAPDKSGLPSDRFSAERTGGSVSTLTIQRTQQEDSAVYLCASSLTGGPGNTIYFGEGSWLTVV.

The sample holds many counts of this clonotype. This chain joins TRBV7-8 and TRBJ2-3, with 7 positions matching TRBD2. The CDR3 covers 13 residues. Germline trimming cut 6 bases from V and 5 bases from J; bases unmatched to any gene: 5. Germline values: CDR1 SGHVS, CDR2 FQNEAQ. The CDR3 region has the DNA TGTGCCAGCAGGGGGGGGAAGGTAGATACGCAGTATTTT. This codes for CASRGGKVDTQYF.

The chain uses TRBV6-1 and TRBJ1-2; D gene uncertain. This CDR3 is 14 amino acids long. The V end lost 5 bases, the J end lost 2 bases, and 12 bases lay between the germline ends. The germline CDR1 and CDR2 sequences are MNHNS and SASEGT. The CDR3 DNA reads TGTGCCAGCAGTCCCCCTCCCGGGAACTATGGCTACACCTTC. Protein product: CASSPPPGNYGYTF.